This TCR beta chain was identified during a study of cytomegalovirus exposure and HLA in healthy donors. Regarding the study as a whole: A classifier reportedly called cytomegalovirus status with high sensitivity and specificity.

Germline loops: CDR1 SGHRS, CDR2 YFSETQ. The trim removed 4 bases at V and 6 bases at J, leaving 5 bases unmatched. The CDR3 loop spans 15 amino acids. The table came from immunoSEQ multiplex PCR; TCRdb's copy has only in-frame clones and leaves some out. This table holds about 250,000 clones, roughly 87% found once. Worth noting for this clone: Antigen specificity is unknown.

The chain uses TRBV5-1 and TRBJ2-1; 12 bases map to TRBD2. Input material: PBMCs. This clonotype was sampled from a young man in good health and CMV-seropositive. The CDR3: CASSEGLAGLNEQFF. For the CDR3, the DNA is TGCGCCAGCAGCGAGGGACTAGCGGGCCTCAATGAGCAGTTCTTC.